These 5 T cell receptor beta chains were sequenced from one sample in a study of technical replicates of blood from several donors. Clones were read by immunoSEQ multiplex PCR, and TCRdb kept only the in-frame ones, dropping some. This table has around 98,000 clones, under 97% appearing once. The sample consisted of T cells isolated from PBMCs. All receptors come from a human donor in good health.

This clone showed up just a few times. The V and J genes are TRBV6-4 and TRBJ2-1, with 14 nucleotides matching TRBD2. Germline V gives CDR1 MRHNA, CDR2 SNTAGT. The ends lost 2 bases at V and 7 bases at J; junction bases unmatched: 4. The CDR3 sequence is 16 residues long. The CDR3 DNA sequence: TGTGCCAGCAGTGACGGGGGGACTAGCGGGAGTAATGAGCAGTTCTTC. Its translation is CASSDGGTSGSNEQFF.

The V and J genes are TRBV19 and TRBJ1-5; 8 nucleotides agree with TRBD1. The CDR3 loop spans 15 amino acids. Germline V gene sequence: CDR1 LNHDA, CDR2 SQIVND (reference sequence). Germline trimming cut 1 base from V and 5 bases from J; bases unmatched to any gene: 4. The CDR3 spells CASSIGTGKDQPQHF. CDR3 bases: TGTGCCAGTAGTATAGGGACAGGGAAGGATCAGCCCCAGCATTTT. Combining the CDR3 with reference TRBV19 and TRBJ1-5 gives the whole variable domain DGGITQSPKYLFRKEGQNVTLSCEQNLNHDAMYWYRQDPGQGLRLIYYSQIVNDFQKGDIAEGYSVSREKKESFPLTVTSAQKNPTAFYLCASSIGTGKDQPQHFGDGTRLSIL.

This chain connects TRBV28 to TRBJ2-5; the D is unclear. Looked up from germline, CDR1 is MDHEN and CDR2 is SYDVKM. The CDR3 length is 12 residues. Trimming removed 5 bases at V and 14 bases at J, with 18 bases between. The CDR3, as DNA: TGTGCCAGCAGTCCACATAACACCTTAGCTTACTTC. Translated, it gives CASSPHNTLAYF.

The V and J genes are TRBV6-1 and TRBJ1-5; TRBD1 might be the D (5 bases). V was trimmed by 0 bases and J by 6 bases, leaving 15 bases between them. The CDR3 runs to 16 residues. Germline CDR1 reads MNHNS; CDR2 reads SASEGT. As DNA, the CDR3 is TGTGCCAGCAGTGAAGCTAAGGGGACTTGGGCTCAGCCCCAGCATTTT. Translated, it gives CASSEAKGTWAQPQHF.

The chain recombines TRBV11-2 with TRBJ2-2; D is perhaps TRBD2 (7 bases). In germline, CDR1 is SGHAT, CDR2 FQNNGV. CDR3 length: 17 amino acids. V was pared by 6 bases and J by 7 bases, with 24 bases between. The CDR3 nucleotides are TGTGCCAGCAGTTTCACGGGGGCGGGAGCCGGCAACGGGGAGCTGTTTTTT. Translated, it gives CASSFTGAGAGNGELFF.